The present TCR beta chain was sequenced within a study of regulatory T cells in long-lasting Graves disease. From germline, CDR1 is MNHEY and CDR2 SMNVEV (reference sequence). This CDR3 contains 14 residues. V was cut by 4 bases and J by 4 bases, with 13 bases left in between. With iRepertoire HTBI primers and Arm-PCR of CDR3 regions, TCR beta libraries were built. Each CDR3 protein is one row after TCRdb ran MiXCR on the multiplex PCR reads. Of approximately 210,000 distinct CDR3 sequences in the sample, 15% to 20% were seen once. Time point specified: newly diagnosed GD, antithyroid drugs for less than 3 months. With RNA extracted from PBMCs as input, the TCR library was made. Graves' disease diagnosis was established per American Thyroid Association guidelines. Ten or more counts support this clonotype.

The sample here was peripheral blood mononuclear cells (PBMCs), taken at new diagnosis, from a patient treated with antithyroid drugs. This clonotype was sampled from a female donor with Graves disease. The chain carries TRBV27 and TRBJ1-1; TRBD1 might be the D (5 bases). CDR3 nucleotide sequence: TGTGCCAGCAGTTCGCCCGGGGCGGGCACTGAAGCTTTCTTT. Amino acid sequence: CASSSPGAGTEAFF.